This entry lists 25 T cell receptor beta chains sequenced from one sample in a study of T cell changes during pregnancy in multiple sclerosis. TCRdb keeps only in-frame clones here, not all; method: immunoSEQ multiplex PCR. The sample yields about 69,000 clones, 90% to 95% seen once. The sample in question was CD4+ T cells from peripheral blood mononuclear cells, obtained in the third trimester of pregnancy. The receptors here all came from a female donor in good health, enrolled as a control in a pregnancy study.

V and J are TRBV9 and TRBJ1-3; no clear D. This CDR3 region has 15 residues. Germline loops: CDR1 SGDLS, CDR2 YYNGEE. Trimming cost V 0 bases and J 0 bases, with 7 bases left between them. As DNA, the CDR3 is TGTGCCAGCAGCGTAGTTCGGAGCTCTGGAAACACCATATATTTT. Protein product: CASSVVRSSGNTIYF.

This clone appeared once. This chain links TRBV7-8 with TRBJ2-1, with a weak D call TRBD2 (6 bases). The V end lost 1 base, the J end lost 0 bases, and 13 bases lay between the germline ends. The germline gives CDR1 SGHVS, CDR2 FQNEAQ. The CDR3 consists of 17 residues. DNA for the CDR3: TGTGCCAGCAGCTTAGTTCGGGGGTCGAGCTCCTACAATGAGCAGTTCTTC. Its translation is CASSLVRGSSSYNEQFF.

This rearrangement joins TRBV19 to TRBJ2-7; tentative D call: TRBD1 (6 bases). V lost 6 bases and J lost 3, with 12 bases in between. Germline V gene data show CDR1 as LNHDA and CDR2 as SQIVND (reference sequence). CDR3 length: 13 residues. CDR3 nucleotide sequence: TGTGCCAGTAGCGACACAGGGTTCTACGAGCAGTACTTC. It is translated as CASSDTGFYEQYF. Variable domain in full (rest from reference TRBV19 and TRBJ2-7): DGGITQSPKYLFRKEGQNVTLSCEQNLNHDAMYWYRQDPGQGLRLIYYSQIVNDFQKGDIAEGYSVSREKKESFPLTVTSAQKNPTAFYLCASSDTGFYEQYFGPGTRLTVT.

The chain joins TRBV4-2 to TRBJ1-1; D may be TRBD1 (5 bases). The CDR3 is 17 amino acids. The V end was cut by 0 bases, the J end by 2 bases, with 16 bases between. From germline, CDR1 is LGHNA and CDR2 YNFKEQ. Written as DNA, the CDR3 is TGTGCCAGCAGCCAAGAAGGGGTTGTAGGCAGTAACACTGAAGCTTTCTTT. It yields the protein CASSQEGVVGSNTEAFF.

The J gene is TRBJ1-4, the V gene TRBV6-1; D remains ambiguous. The ends were cut back, 6 bases at V and 0 bases at J, with 11 bases in the middle. CDR1 is MNHNS and CDR2 is SASEGT in the germline V gene. The CDR3 is 15 residues long. The CDR3 region has the DNA TGTGCCAGCAGCTCCGAGCCCGCAACTAATGAAAAACTGTTTTTT. As protein: CASSSEPATNEKLFF.

This clone was seen a single time. The chain recombines TRBV5-4 with TRBJ2-7, with 7 nucleotides matching TRBD1. The CDR3 consists of 14 residues. J lost 0 bases, V lost 3 bases, and 3 bases had no gene match. Germline CDR1 reads SGHNT; CDR2 reads YYREEE (reference sequence). CDR3: CASSSGTVSYEQYF. CDR3 in DNA: TGTGCCAGCAGCTCCGGGACAGTCTCCTACGAGCAGTACTTC.

The gene calls are TRBV2 and TRBJ1-2; 9 nucleotides match TRBD1. V was clipped by 2 bases and J by 7 bases; unmatched bases: 17. Germline CDR1 and CDR2: SNHLY and FYNNEI. The CDR3 has 18 amino acids. The CDR3 DNA reads TGTGCCAGCAGTGAATCTACAGGGGGCTTTAGCGCCAGTCGTGGCTACACCTTC. Amino acid sequence: CASSESTGGFSASRGYTF.

The rearrangement uses TRBV19 and TRBJ2-2, with D possibly matching TRBD1 (6 bases). The CDR3 is made up of 16 amino acids. Germline V gene data show CDR1 as LNHDA and CDR2 as SQIVND (reference sequence). V dropped 3 bases and J dropped 0 bases, with 11 bases sitting between them. The CDR3 coding sequence is TGTGCCAGTAGTATGGTTGGGACATCGAACACCGGGGAGCTGTTTTTT. Translated, it gives CASSMVGTSNTGELFF.

The chain recombines TRBV5-5 with TRBJ1-1; 10 nucleotides align to TRBD1. Germline-derived CDR1 and CDR2 are SGHKS and YYEKEE (reference sequence). V lost 2 bases and J lost 4; bases outside the gene matches: 11. The CDR3 runs to 17 residues. The CDR3 nucleotides are TGTGCCAGCAGCTTTTTCGGGGGACAGGGGCTGGGCACTGAAGCTTTCTTT. Its protein product is CASSFFGGQGLGTEAFF.

This sequence joins TRBV28 and TRBJ2-3; TRBD2 aligns across 9 bases. V lost 7 bases and J lost 5; bases outside the gene matches: 16. The CDR3 length is 17 residues. Germline V gene data show CDR1 as MDHEN and CDR2 as SYDVKM. CDR3 region: CASTPRRGRGGEDTQYF. DNA of the CDR3: TGTGCCAGCACCCCTCGCCGGGGGCGGGGGGGTGAAGATACGCAGTATTTT.

This rearrangement joins TRBV19 to TRBJ2-2; D is ambiguous. V lost 3 bases and J lost 4, with 6 bases in between. Per the germline V gene, CDR1 is LNHDA and CDR2 is SQIVND (reference sequence). This CDR3 comprises 13 residues. As DNA, the CDR3 is TGTGCCAGTAGTATTTCAATCACCGGGGAGCTGTTTTTT. This gives the protein CASSISITGELFF. The whole variable domain, filled in from reference TRBV19 and TRBJ2-2, reads DGGITQSPKYLFRKEGQNVTLSCEQNLNHDAMYWYRQDPGQGLRLIYYSQIVNDFQKGDIAEGYSVSREKKESFPLTVTSAQKNPTAFYLCASSISITGELFFGEGSRLTVL.

This clone was detected only a few times. The chain carries TRBV19 and TRBJ1-1; no definite D call. Germline V gene sequence: CDR1 LNHDA, CDR2 SQIVND (reference sequence). The ends were cut back, 4 bases at V and 7 bases at J, with 4 bases in the middle. The CDR3 length is 10 residues. This chain's CDR3 is CASSNIEAFF. CDR3 sequence (DNA): TGTGCCAGTAGTAATATTGAAGCTTTCTTT.

This chain links TRBV30 with TRBJ2-5, with 7 bases aligning to TRBD1. With V trimmed by 4 bases and J by 5 bases, 4 bases remained unmatched. CDR1 GTSNPN and CDR2 SVGIG come from the germline V gene (reference sequence). CDR3 length equals 12 residues. The DNA for the CDR3 is TGTGCCTGGACAGGGGGTGGTGAGACCCAGTACTTC. Translated: CAWTGGGETQYF.

This clone was seen once. V and J are TRBV5-1 and TRBJ1-5; 10 bases are a match to TRBD1. CDR1 and CDR2 from the germline V gene are SGHRS and YFSETQ. V lost 0 bases to trimming and J lost 5 bases; unmatched junction nucleotides: 5. The CDR3 consists of 16 residues. The CDR3 sequence is CASSLDGTGDHQPQHF. CDR3 coding DNA: TGCGCCAGCAGCTTGGATGGGACAGGGGATCATCAGCCCCAGCATTTT.

Here the CDR3 reads CSGRQVMNTEAFF. In DNA, the CDR3 is TGCAGCGGAAGACAGGTCATGAACACTGAAGCTTTCTTT. The chain has TRBV29-1 and TRBJ1-1; D might be TRBD1 (6 bases). Germline CDR1 reads SQVTM; CDR2 reads ANQGSEA. V was shortened by 7 bases and J by 0 bases, with 12 bases between the two germline ends. This CDR3 region has 13 residues.

The CDR3 spells CASSLVVSGGRSGYTF. The CDR3 nucleotides read TGCGCCAGCAGCTTAGTTGTGTCAGGGGGGCGATCTGGCTACACCTTC. The V and J genes are TRBV5-1 and TRBJ1-2; 7 bases agree with TRBD1. The J segment lost 7 bases and the V segment lost 2 bases, leaving 14 bases of the junction unmatched. The CDR3 runs 16 residues. In germline, CDR1 is SGHRS, CDR2 YFSETQ.

V usage is TRBV7-9 and J usage is TRBJ2-2; 7 bases line up with TRBD2. The ends lost 5 bases at V and 3 bases at J; junction bases unmatched: 6. The CDR3 length is 15 residues. Germline V gives CDR1 SEHNR, CDR2 FQNEAQ (reference sequence). The CDR3 protein is CASSTERGYTGELFF. CDR3 DNA sequence: TGTGCCAGCAGCACTGAGCGGGGTTACACCGGGGAGCTGTTTTTT.

This clone showed up just once. The V gene is TRBV30, the J gene TRBJ2-7, with 9 bases that match TRBD1. CDR3 length: 14 amino acids. The trim removed 5 bases at V and 6 bases at J, leaving 11 bases unmatched. Looked up from germline, CDR1 is GTSNPN and CDR2 is SVGIG (reference sequence). Written as DNA, the CDR3 is TGTGCCTGGTTAGCCGGGACAGGGAATCGCGAGCAGTACTTC. It specifies CAWLAGTGNREQYF.

This clone was observed a few times. This chain links TRBV27 with TRBJ1-1; D gene ambiguous. Germline V gives CDR1 MNHEY, CDR2 SMNVEV (reference sequence). Trimming removed 8 bases at V and 1 base at J, with 14 bases between. This CDR3 has 14 amino acids. CDR3 nucleotide sequence: TGTGCCAGCTGCAAAGCTGATTGGAACACTGAAGCTTTCTTT. The encoded protein is CASCKADWNTEAFF.

The genes are TRBV15 and TRBJ1-4, with 10 bases that match TRBD1. The V and J ends lost 0 bases and 5 bases, in that order; junction bases with no gene match: 12. The CDR3 contains 19 residues. The germline CDR1 and CDR2 sequences are LNHNV and YYDKDF (reference sequence). The CDR3 DNA reads TGTGCCACCAGCAGAGATAGAGGGACAGGGGTGAAGTGGAATGAAAAACTGTTTTTT. Translation gives CATSRDRGTGVKWNEKLFF.

The chain combines TRBV6-6 with TRBJ1-3; D gene unclear. Looked up from germline, CDR1 is MNHNY and CDR2 is SVGAGI (reference sequence). V was trimmed by 6 bases and J by 1 base, leaving 10 bases between them. The CDR3 is 14 residues long. In DNA form, the CDR3 reads TGTGCCAGCAGCCCTATTTCTTCTGGAAACACCATATATTTT. As protein: CASSPISSGNTIYF.

The V call is TRBV9, the J call TRBJ1-2; 12 nucleotides agree with TRBD1. The V gene end was trimmed by 3 bases and the J gene end by 4 bases; junction bases not matched to a gene: 10. This CDR3 has 17 amino acids. CDR1 and CDR2 (germline): SGDLS, YYNGEE. The CDR3 region has the DNA TGTGCCAGCAGCGCGCCGGGACAGGGGGCGAATGGCTATGGCTACACCTTC. Amino acids: CASSAPGQGANGYGYTF.

V and J are TRBV10-3 and TRBJ2-4; D gene unclear. This CDR3 region has 16 residues. Trimming took 2 bases from V and 0 from J, leaving 11 bases between them. Germline CDR1 is ENHRY and CDR2 is SYGVKD. The CDR3 here is CAISESITLAKNIQYF. CDR3 nucleotides: TGTGCCATCAGTGAGAGTATTACTCTAGCCAAAAACATTCAGTACTTC.

The rearrangement joins TRBV9 to TRBJ1-2; D remains ambiguous. The length of the CDR3 is 15 residues. CDR1 and CDR2 from the germline V gene are SGDLS and YYNGEE. The ends were cut back, 0 bases at V and 7 bases at J, with 16 bases in the middle. The CDR3 nucleotides read TGTGCCAGCAGCGTAGAAAGTAACACGTTGTTTGGCTACACCTTC. It yields the protein CASSVESNTLFGYTF.

The rearrangement links TRBV2 to TRBJ1-3; D possibly corresponds to TRBD1 (6 bases). Trimming took 8 bases from V and 1 from J, leaving 24 bases between them. The CDR3 length is 18 residues. Germline lookup yields CDR1 SNHLY and CDR2 FYNNEI. The CDR3 sequence is CASATVGGGKLSGNTIYF. The CDR3 bases are TGTGCCAGCGCTACAGTAGGGGGGGGGAAGCTTTCTGGAAACACCATATATTTT.